This is a list of T cell receptor beta chains from one sample in a study of T cells in Graves' hyperthyroidism and ophthalmopathy. TCRdb redid the calling of the multiplex PCR reads with MiXCR, one entry per CDR3 protein. The data show about 570,000 distinct CDR3 sequences, with around 46% seen just once and roughly 20% held by the top ten. The sample consisted of peripheral blood or thyroid tissue (not recorded which). These receptors came from an adult woman with Graves' disease, either hyperthyroidism or ophthalmopathy (not recorded which). CDR3s include the opening cysteine and the closing phenylalanine or tryptophan. Each record gives: J gene, D gene, clone size, V gene, CDR3 DNA, CDR3 protein. A D gene is named only where the DNA matches it firmly. Part of the rows lack a size; the others show once, few, many or a class for expanded clones.

TRBJ1-1,TRBD1,-,TRBV7-2,TGTGCCAGCAGCCTGGACAGGGTCTACATGAACACTGAAGCTTTCTTT,CASSLDRVYMNTEAFF
TRBJ1-6,-,many,TRBV27,TGTGCCAGCAGTTTAGGTGGTCTGGGTAATTCACCCCTCCACTTT,CASSLGGLGNSPLHF
TRBJ2-7,-,few,TRBV7-9,TGTGCCAGCAGCCGAAGAGGCGGCTACGAGCAGTACTTC,CASSRRGGYEQYF
TRBJ2-3,-,-,TRBV19,TGTGCCAGCCGGGACTTCCTGGAAGATACGCAGTATTTT,CASRDFLEDTQYF
TRBJ2-5,TRBD1,-,TRBV29-1,TGCAGCTTAGGACAGGCCAGGGAGACCCAGTACTTC,CSLGQARETQYF
TRBJ2-7,-,few,TRBV9,TGTGCCAGCACCTCCCGGGTGAGGGGGACCAGCGAGCAGTACTTC,CASTSRVRGTSEQYF
TRBJ2-2,-,many,TRBV9,TGTGCCAGCAGCGTAGGTGGCGGGACGAACACCGGGGAGCTGTTTTTT,CASSVGGGTNTGELFF
TRBJ1-1,TRBD1,few,TRBV20-1,TGCAGTTACTCAGGGGGCCAGGACACTGAAGCTTTCTTT,CSYSGGQDTEAFF
TRBJ2-1,-,-,TRBV11-1,TGTGCCAGCCTCGCAGGAGCCTTGGTCTTC,CASLAGALVF
TRBJ2-2,-,-,TRBV6-5,TGTGCCAGCAGAAGCAGGGTGATGGTGAACACCGGGGAGCTGTTTTTT,CASRSRVMVNTGELFF
TRBJ2-2,-,few,TRBV29-1,TGCAGCGTGGGCTCAAATCTCCACACCGGGGAGCTGTTTTTT,CSVGSNLHTGELFF
TRBJ1-1,-,-,TRBV9,TGTGCCAGCAGCGTGGGGGCCAGCGTTACTGAAGCTTTCTTT,CASSVGASVTEAFF
TRBJ2-7,TRBD1,many,TRBV13,TGTGCCAGCAGCTCCGGGACAGACTTCTACGAGCAGTACTTC,CASSSGTDFYEQYF
TRBJ1-1,-,-,TRBV11-3,TGTGCCAGCAGCTTAGCCGGGACTAGCGCGATGGGACCTGAGAACACTGAAGCTTTCTTT,CASSLAGTSAMGPENTEAFF
TRBJ1-5,TRBD1,many,TRBV20-1,TGCAGTGCTAGAGAAATCACAGGGGCATTTCAGCCCCAGCATTTT,CSAREITGAFQPQHF
TRBJ1-1,-,many,TRBV7-3,TGTGCCAGCAGCCCCGAGCGGAACACTGAAGCTTTCTTT,CASSPERNTEAFF
TRBJ2-2,TRBD2,many,TRBV5-1,TGCGCCAGCAGCGGAGCCGGGACTAGCGGGACTACCGGGGAGCTGTTTTTT,CASSGAGTSGTTGELFF
TRBJ2-2,TRBD2,many,TRBV20-1,TGCAGTGCTAGGCCGGGGGGGAACACCGGGGAGCTGTTTTTT,CSARPGGNTGELFF
TRBJ2-2,-,many,TRBV12-3/TRBV12-4,TGTGCCAGCAGAACCGGGACCTTCGCCGGGGAGCTGTTTTTT,CASRTGTFAGELFF
TRBJ1-1,TRBD1,many,TRBV19,TGTGCCAGTAGTCCGCGGGGGACAGGCAGAGGAAACACTGAAGCTTTCTTT,CASSPRGTGRGNTEAFF
TRBJ1-1,-,many,TRBV12-3/TRBV12-4,TGTGCCAGCAGGTGGCGCACTGAAGCTTTCTTT,CASRWRTEAFF
TRBJ2-1,-,-,TRBV6-1,TGTGCCATCAGTGAAGCCAGGACGAGCTCCTACAATGAGCAGTTCTTC,CAISEARTSSYNEQFF
TRBJ2-7,TRBD2,few,TRBV19,TGTGCCAGCACCGGGGCTGGGACTAGCGGCTACGAGCAGTACTTC,CASTGAGTSGYEQYF
TRBJ2-5,TRBD1,many,TRBV7-9,TGTGCCAGCAGTTTCCCGGACAGGCGGGAGACCCAGTACTTC,CASSFPDRRETQYF
TRBJ2-3,-,few,TRBV24-1,TGTGCCACCAGTGCGGCGCCGCGGCCAGATACGCAGTATTTT,CATSAAPRPDTQYF
TRBJ1-5,-,-,TRBV6-5,TGTGCCAGCAGTTCTACCGGGAGACACCAGCATTTT,CASSSTGRHQHF
TRBJ1-5,-,many,TRBV20-1,TGCAATGACGGACAGACCAATCAGCCCCAGCATTTT,CNDGQTNQPQHF
TRBJ2-2,TRBD1,many,TRBV2,TGTGCCAGCAGTGAATTAAACTCGGGCAGGGGGCGAACCGGGGAGCTGTTTTTT,CASSELNSGRGRTGELFF
TRBJ2-5,TRBD2,-,TRBV7-3,TGTGCCAGCAGCCAGGGAGCAGGTGGACTAGAGTTCTTC,CASSQGAGGLEFF